This TCR beta chain came from a study of cytomegalovirus exposure and HLA in healthy donors. In regard to this clone: Its target is not known.

General study points: A few of the chains that were CMV-associated were confirmed in vitro to be specific for CMV antigens. HLA allele associations emerged for about 16,000 TCR beta sequences in a later analysis, at 0.05 false discovery rate.

PCR primers comprised 60 Vbeta and 13 Jbeta primers. Here immunoSEQ multiplex PCR was the method, and the copy in TCRdb shows in-frame clones only, minus some. The sample comprises 150,000 to 200,000 clones, 60% to 85% of which are singletons, and about 2.9% rests with the top ten. The sequenced sample was PBMCs. The receptor was isolated from a female donor in good health and CMV-seronegative.

This CDR3 reads CASSLYRTGGIEAFF. The CDR3 coding sequence is TGTGCCAGCAGTTTATATCGGACAGGGGGTATCGAAGCTTTCTTT. The chain employs TRBV27 and TRBJ1-1; the match to TRBD1 covers 10 bases. The germline gives CDR1 MNHEY, CDR2 SMNVEV (reference sequence). After removal of 1 base from V and 8 bases from J, the junction contained 7 bases not matched to a gene. This CDR3 is built from 15 residues.